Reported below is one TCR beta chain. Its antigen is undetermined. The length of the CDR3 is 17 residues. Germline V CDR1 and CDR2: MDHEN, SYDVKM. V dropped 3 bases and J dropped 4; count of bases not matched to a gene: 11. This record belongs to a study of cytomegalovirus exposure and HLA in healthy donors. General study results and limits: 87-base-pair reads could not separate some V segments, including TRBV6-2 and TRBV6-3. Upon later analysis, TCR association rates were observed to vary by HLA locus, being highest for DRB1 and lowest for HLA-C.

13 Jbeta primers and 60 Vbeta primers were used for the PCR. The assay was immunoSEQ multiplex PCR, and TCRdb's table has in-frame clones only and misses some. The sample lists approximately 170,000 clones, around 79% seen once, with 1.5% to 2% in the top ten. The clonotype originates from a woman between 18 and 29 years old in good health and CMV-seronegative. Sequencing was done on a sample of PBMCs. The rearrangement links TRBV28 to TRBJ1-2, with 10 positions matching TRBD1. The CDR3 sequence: CASSLRQGALTGYGYTF. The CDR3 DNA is TGTGCCAGCAGTTTGAGACAGGGGGCTCTAACTGGCTATGGCTACACCTTC.